The rows below give T cell receptor beta chains drawn from one sample of a study of shared clonotypes between healthy human individuals. Using immunoSEQ multiplex PCR, the repertoire was profiled, and TCRdb retains in-frame clones only, with some absent. The sample holds approximately 980,000 clones; over 60% are singletons and the top ten take about 1.5%. The sequencing input was memory CD4+ T cells sorted from blood. The receptors derive from a man aged 18 to 30 in good health. Each CDR3 is given without its conserved first and last residue.

cdr3_aa	j_call	v_call
ASSAPGTGKNIQY	TRBJ2-4	TRBV9
ASSESGAYEQY	TRBJ2-7	TRBV6-1
ASRARRTGKHGYT	TRBJ1-2	TRBV12-2
ASRPGLAGVGNEQF	TRBJ2-1	TRBV5-4
AISEPGQSTYEQY	TRBJ2-7	TRBV10-3
ATGAGTGPYEQY	TRBJ2-7	TRBV10-3
ASRLQGIGNEQF	TRBJ2-1	TRBV27
ASSGALSGNTIY	TRBJ1-3	TRBV2
ASSATGTDTQY	TRBJ2-3	TRBV19
ATSRDRDYGYT	TRBJ1-2	TRBV15
SVEGSTGQGGYT	TRBJ1-2	TRBV29-1
ASRSGRGPIYGYT	TRBJ1-2	TRBV12-2
ASSQGTGLGTDTQY	TRBJ2-3	TRBV5-1
ASSNSGGLYEQY	TRBJ2-7	TRBV7-2
ASSSGPDLMRQF	TRBJ2-1	TRBV7-2
ASRAEGNTIY	TRBJ1-3	TRBV6-1
ASSEGTGENQPQH	TRBJ1-5	TRBV6-1
ASRLTVNSYEQY	TRBJ2-7	TRBV19
ASSQEITGGTYNEQF	TRBJ2-1	TRBV4-3
AWSNPGQGQPQH	TRBJ1-5	TRBV30
ASGPGTGGALDTQY	TRBJ2-3	TRBV5-1
ASSDPAGTGAYSPLH	TRBJ1-6	TRBV6-1
ASSFTLSVGRTDTQY	TRBJ2-3	TRBV7-2
ASRGTGGAYGYT	TRBJ1-2	TRBV5-1
ASSIDRGGEQY	TRBJ2-7	TRBV19
ATRGEGLLNTEAF	TRBJ1-1	TRBV15
ASSLLGISSRTEAF	TRBJ1-1	TRBV5-1
ASSEEVQGDTQY	TRBJ2-3	TRBV6-1
ASSFGNRGNEQF	TRBJ2-1	TRBV7-6
ASREQGARGTEAF	TRBJ1-1	TRBV28
ASSLGERNNQPQH	TRBJ1-5	TRBV11-2